The rows below give T cell receptor beta chains drawn from one sample of a study of cytomegalovirus exposure and HLA in healthy donors. Method: immunoSEQ multiplex PCR; TCRdb's copy keeps in-frame clones and lacks some. This sample yields roughly 180,000 clones, of which about 83% are seen a single time; approximately 2.6% belongs to the top ten. The sequenced sample was PBMCs. The source of these receptors is a female donor in good health and CMV-seronegative. CDR3s leave out the opening cysteine and the closing phenylalanine or tryptophan.

j_gene: NA
v_gene: TRBV4-3
CDR3aa: ASSPTRTGWTDEQY

j_gene: NA
v_gene: TRBV5-1
CDR3aa: ASSLDSYYEQY

j_gene: TRBJ2-5
v_gene: TRBV5-1
CDR3aa: ASSSTTGGFQQY

j_gene: TRBJ2-5
v_gene: TRBV19
CDR3aa: ASSFLTGGETQY

j_gene: TRBJ2-3
v_gene: TRBV4-3
CDR3aa: ASSHLGRASDTQY

j_gene: TRBJ1-2
v_gene: TRBV27
CDR3aa: ASSFPRQDDIPYGYT

j_gene: TRBJ2-1
v_gene: TRBV5-1
CDR3aa: ASSLRQGINNEQF

j_gene: TRBJ2-3
v_gene: TRBV5-1
CDR3aa: ASSWAAGLVVTDTQY

j_gene: TRBJ2-1
v_gene: TRBV29-1
CDR3aa: SAVGQGNNEQF

j_gene: TRBJ2-7
v_gene: TRBV6-5
CDR3aa: ASSYRGGGEQY

j_gene: TRBJ1-3
v_gene: TRBV30
CDR3aa: ALWTDMTSSGNTIY

j_gene: TRBJ2-1
v_gene: TRBV27
CDR3aa: ASSLYGTTYNEQF

j_gene: TRBJ1-2
v_gene: TRBV6-1
CDR3aa: ASSPTGDMGYT

j_gene: TRBJ1-2
v_gene: TRBV15
CDR3aa: ATSRDRQDYGYT

j_gene: TRBJ2-7
v_gene: TRBV27
CDR3aa: ASSLGAAYEQY

j_gene: TRBJ1-2
v_gene: TRBV7-2
CDR3aa: ASSLGLGYT

j_gene: TRBJ2-7
v_gene: TRBV29-1
CDR3aa: SVDLTGPGVEQY

j_gene: TRBJ2-7
v_gene: TRBV30
CDR3aa: AWSVLMRDRGIYEQY

j_gene: TRBJ2-3
v_gene: TRBV19
CDR3aa: ASSIAGGPDTQY

j_gene: TRBJ1-1
v_gene: TRBV10-1
CDR3aa: ASTGTGPVDTEAF

j_gene: TRBJ2-1
v_gene: TRBV7-3
CDR3aa: ASSLFSGEHEQF

j_gene: TRBJ2-3
v_gene: TRBV5-6
CDR3aa: ASSRDSPDTQY

j_gene: TRBJ1-3
v_gene: TRBV7-9
CDR3aa: ASSLRPRGCTIY

j_gene: TRBJ2-2
v_gene: TRBV11-2
CDR3aa: ASSLVVSAGWAGELF

j_gene: TRBJ2-7
v_gene: TRBV4-1
CDR3aa: ASSQDPPGLEH

j_gene: TRBJ2-3
v_gene: TRBV30
CDR3aa: AFSGVSTDTQY

j_gene: NA
v_gene: TRBV25-1
CDR3aa: ASKDSHYYEQY

j_gene: TRBJ1-2
v_gene: TRBV19
CDR3aa: ASTPDRGRDYT

j_gene: TRBJ2-5
v_gene: TRBV13
CDR3aa: ASSKAGTETQY

j_gene: TRBJ1-5
v_gene: TRBV6-5
CDR3aa: ASSYRGGSNQPQH

j_gene: TRBJ1-1
v_gene: TRBV6-5
CDR3aa: ASSYPGQGEDEAF

j_gene: TRBJ1-3
v_gene: TRBV27
CDR3aa: ASYLRDRGLH

j_gene: TRBJ1-6
v_gene: TRBV7-2
CDR3aa: ASSIYRDSPLH

j_gene: TRBJ1-2
v_gene: TRBV9
CDR3aa: ASSVQGTANYGYT

j_gene: TRBJ2-1
v_gene: TRBV28
CDR3aa: ASSIGLGGGRVNEQF

j_gene: TRBJ1-2
v_gene: TRBV7-9
CDR3aa: ASSFPGQGDYGYT

j_gene: TRBJ1-5
v_gene: TRBV30
CDR3aa: AWGGQGAPQPQH

j_gene: TRBJ2-2
v_gene: TRBV5-1
CDR3aa: ASSLFTGGRSNTGELF

j_gene: NA
v_gene: TRBV5-6
CDR3aa: ASSTLQLSPFYEQY

j_gene: TRBJ1-1
v_gene: TRBV18
CDR3aa: ASSPKGKGNTEAF

j_gene: TRBJ2-7
v_gene: TRBV29-1
CDR3aa: SVGGGPYEQY

j_gene: TRBJ1-2
v_gene: TRBV7-9
CDR3aa: SSSETGGANYGYT

j_gene: TRBJ2-5
v_gene: TRBV27
CDR3aa: ASSLRRGDGETQY

j_gene: TRBJ2-7
v_gene: TRBV5-1
CDR3aa: ASSSGTGVYEQY

j_gene: TRBJ1-3
v_gene: TRBV2
CDR3aa: ASSDWGLTALEGNTIY

j_gene: TRBJ1-1
v_gene: TRBV5-1
CDR3aa: ASTPTGGSTEAF

j_gene: TRBJ1-5
v_gene: TRBV5-6
CDR3aa: ASSLSLSSNQPQH

j_gene: TRBJ2-7
v_gene: TRBV10-3
CDR3aa: AISGQSSYEQY

j_gene: TRBJ2-7
v_gene: TRBV10-3
CDR3aa: AISEPSYEQY

j_gene: TRBJ1-2
v_gene: TRBV7-9
CDR3aa: ASSFLVYYGYT

j_gene: TRBJ2-2
v_gene: TRBV5-1
CDR3aa: ASSWGQGGTGELF

j_gene: TRBJ2-7
v_gene: TRBV27
CDR3aa: ASSSLGGAGREQY

j_gene: TRBJ2-7
v_gene: TRBV7-6
CDR3aa: ASSLLPLTSGASYEQY

j_gene: TRBJ2-5
v_gene: TRBV7-8
CDR3aa: ASSFPQGETQY

j_gene: TRBJ2-2
v_gene: TRBV5-8
CDR3aa: ASSLAVDVRAGELF

j_gene: TRBJ1-1
v_gene: TRBV7-9
CDR3aa: ASSFITEAF

j_gene: TRBJ1-1
v_gene: TRBV19
CDR3aa: ASQGQGLPGTEAF

j_gene: TRBJ1-1
v_gene: TRBV7-9
CDR3aa: ASSRFGVNTEAF

j_gene: TRBJ2-1
v_gene: TRBV7-9
CDR3aa: ASSLKGGISYNEQF

j_gene: TRBJ1-1
v_gene: TRBV6-5
CDR3aa: ASSYVGTGNTEAF